Listed below are T cell receptor beta chains from one sample, sequenced in a study of early T cells in non-severe SARS-CoV-2 infection. TCRdb called the 5' RACE reads again in MiXCR, with one record for every CDR3 protein. The table records tens of thousands of distinct CDR3 sequences, 12% of them present only once. The sequenced sample was whole blood. The source of these receptors is an adult who was a healthcare worker with PCR-confirmed SARS-CoV-2 infection or an uninfected control (not recorded which). Both conserved end residues are trimmed from each CDR3.

TRBV6-1	TRBJ2-1	16	ASSRLAGGPNSYNEQF
TRBV7-9	TRBJ1-1	11	ASSSSMNTEAF
TRBV7-3	TRBJ2-3	11	ASSAYRGNTQY
TRBV18	TRBJ1-1	13	ASSLLSDRAAEAF
TRBV10-1	TRBJ1-1	13	ASSESTGGDTEAF
TRBV7-2	TRBJ2-2	15	ASSHGGSGRHTGELF
TRBV7-9	TRBJ2-1	10	ASSLAGGEQF
TRBV5-1	TRBJ2-2	14	ASSLGRAVEPGELF
TRBV6-6	TRBJ1-3	9	VTSNGNTIY
TRBV10-1	TRBJ2-7	10	ARLQGSYEQY
TRBV18	TRBJ1-2	13	ASSPRTQSGGGYT
TRBV28	TRBJ2-3	13	ASSKPGSRQGTQY
TRBV6-1	TRBJ1-5	15	ASKNRGITISNQPQH
TRBV27	TRBJ2-2	12	ASSFNGSPGELF
TRBV2	TRBJ2-7	16	ASSPRGSSGANNDEQY
TRBV29-1	TRBJ2-7	10	SVVWSTYEQY
TRBV27	TRBJ1-5	14	ASSPDSLVRNQPQH
TRBV11-1	TRBJ2-7	11	ASSLALFYEQY
TRBV7-9	TRBJ2-7	12	ASSLVGGGYEQY
TRBV11-2	TRBJ2-3	13	ASSPSPREADTQY
TRBV21-1	TRBJ2-7	11	ASSKLRGYEQY
TRBV12-3/TRBV12-4	TRBJ2-1	13	ASRRSGSSYNEQF
TRBV4-1	TRBJ1-5	14	ASSQDLARRDQPQH
TRBV6-6	TRBJ2-1	12	ASSYSAQGDEQF
TRBV30	TRBJ1-5	13	AWSTGTAYNQPQH
TRBV7-9	TRBJ2-5	12	ASSLPQGAATQY
TRBV29-1	TRBJ1-5	10	SVVEGNQPQH
TRBV5-1	TRBJ1-2	12	ASSLADSFGGYT
TRBV7-8	TRBJ1-5	14	ASRVEGIKSNQPQH
TRBV18	TRBJ1-1	10	ASSRVNTEAF
TRBV28	TRBJ2-7	13	ASSRTGIGGREQY
TRBV28	TRBJ2-7	14	ASKTGGRRPTYEQY
TRBV28	TRBJ2-7	11	ASSSTFSYEQY
TRBV28	TRBJ1-2	11	ASSLQGTYGYT
TRBV29-1	TRBJ1-3	10	SVESSGNTIY
TRBV14	TRBJ2-7	14	ASSLLGGQGVYEQY
TRBV28	TRBJ2-7	9	ASSGAREQY
TRBV3-1	TRBJ1-2	15	ASSQEFTGSFNYGYT
TRBV5-4	TRBJ1-6	12	ASSPPGLNSPLH
TRBV29-1	TRBJ2-3	12	SVGGGASTDTQY
TRBV5-5	TRBJ2-1	15	ASSRRHGESSYNEQF
TRBV28	TRBJ1-1	12	ASSLGQQNTEAF
TRBV28	TRBJ2-3	10	ASSGLANTQY
TRBV7-9	TRBJ1-1	12	ASSLAASGPEAF
TRBV2	TRBJ1-3	17	ASSSHPSGGPRSGNTIY
TRBV20-1	TRBJ2-2	11	SARGTAAGELF
TRBV3-1	TRBJ1-2	11	ASSYTSNYGYT
TRBV4-2	TRBJ2-7	11	ASSQERGSEQY
TRBV18	TRBJ2-3	10	ASSPAGGTQY
TRBV20-1	TRBJ2-1	13	SASDPGQGGDEQF